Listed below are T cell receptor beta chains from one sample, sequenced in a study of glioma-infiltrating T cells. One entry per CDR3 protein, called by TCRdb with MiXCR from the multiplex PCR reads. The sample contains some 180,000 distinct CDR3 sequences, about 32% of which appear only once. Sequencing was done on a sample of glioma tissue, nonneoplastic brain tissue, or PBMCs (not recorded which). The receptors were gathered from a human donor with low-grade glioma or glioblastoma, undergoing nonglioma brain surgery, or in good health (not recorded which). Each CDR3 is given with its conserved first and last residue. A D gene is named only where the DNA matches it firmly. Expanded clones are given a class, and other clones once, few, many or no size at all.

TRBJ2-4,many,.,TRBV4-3,CASSQGEAKNIQYF,TGCGCCAGCAGCCAAGGGGAGGCGAAAAACATTCAGTACTTC
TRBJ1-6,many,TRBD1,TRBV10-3,CAIKEGQGNSPLHF,TGTGCCATCAAAGAAGGACAGGGCAATTCACCCCTCCACTTT
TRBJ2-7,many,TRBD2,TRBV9,CASSHGGDYEQYF,TGTGCCAGCAGCCATGGGGGGGACTACGAGCAGTACTTC
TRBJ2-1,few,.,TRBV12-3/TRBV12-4,CASSLINGILYNEQFF,TGTGCCAGCAGTTTAATTAACGGGATACTTTACAATGAGCAGTTCTTC
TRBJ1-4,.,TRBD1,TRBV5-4,CASSTGTGRREKLFF,TGTGCCAGCAGCACCGGGACAGGGAGGAGAGAAAAACTGTTTTTT
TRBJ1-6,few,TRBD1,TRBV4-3,CASSDQGAGISPLHF,TGCGCCAGCAGCGATCAGGGGGCCGGAATCTCACCCCTCCACTTT
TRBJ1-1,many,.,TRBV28,CASSRQSNTEAFF,TGTGCCAGCAGTAGACAGTCGAACACTGAAGCTTTCTTT
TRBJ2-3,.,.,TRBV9,CASSVVGQEGDTQYF,TGTGCCAGCAGCGTAGTAGGACAGGAGGGAGATACGCAGTATTTT
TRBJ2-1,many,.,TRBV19,CASSVAGQGNEQFF,TGTGCCAGTAGTGTGGCAGGGCAAGGCAATGAGCAGTTCTTC
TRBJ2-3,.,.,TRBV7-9,CASSRDALGTDTQYF,TGTGCCAGCAGCCGGGACGCCTTAGGCACAGATACGCAGTATTTT
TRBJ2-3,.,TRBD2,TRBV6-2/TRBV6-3,CASSVLAGPTDTQYF,TGTGCCAGCAGTGTTTTAGCGGGGCCCACAGATACGCAGTATTTT
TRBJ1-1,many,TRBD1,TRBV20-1,CSASDRGTNTEAFF,TGCAGTGCTAGTGACAGGGGAACGAACACTGAAGCTTTCTTT
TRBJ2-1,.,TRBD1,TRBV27,CASARQGRNEQFF,TGTGCCAGCGCTCGACAGGGGAGAAATGAGCAGTTCTTC
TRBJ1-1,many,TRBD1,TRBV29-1,CSEQGQGNTEAFF,TGCAGCGAACAGGGACAGGGGAACACTGAAGCTTTCTTT
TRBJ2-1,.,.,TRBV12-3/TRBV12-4,CASSLGSGVGFF,TGTGCCAGCAGTTTAGGGTCCGGGGTGGGGTTCTTC
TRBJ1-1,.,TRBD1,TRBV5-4,CASSLEGRGLTEASF,TGTGCCAGCAGCTTGGAGGGCAGGGGGCTAACTGAAGCTTCCTTT
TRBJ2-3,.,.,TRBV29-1,CSVEDRGITDTQYF,TGCAGCGTTGAAGATCGGGGGATCACAGATACGCAGTATTTT
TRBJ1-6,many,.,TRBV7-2,CASSLTGLDSPLHF,TGTGCCAGCAGCTTAACGGGACTCGACTCACCCCTCCACTTT
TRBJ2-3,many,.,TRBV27,CASSSPTRGTNTQYF,TGTGCCAGCAGTTCGCCGACGCGGGGTACTAATACGCAGTATTTT
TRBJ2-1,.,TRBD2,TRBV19,CASSPGTTHYNEQFF,TGTGCCAGTAGTCCCGGGACTACTCATTACAATGAGCAGTTCTTC
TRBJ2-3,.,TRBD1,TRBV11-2,CASSLGGDRVRNTQYF,TGTGCCAGCAGCTTAGGGGGGGACAGGGTCAGAAATACGCAGTATTTT
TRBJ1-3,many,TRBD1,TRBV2,CASRAGGYTIYF,TGTGCCAGCAGGGCAGGGGGATACACCATATATTTT
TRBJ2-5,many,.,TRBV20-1,CSAVGSQETQYF,TGCAGTGCGGTTGGATCACAAGAGACCCAGTACTTC
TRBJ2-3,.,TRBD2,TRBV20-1,CSAKRKAGGPQGTDTQYF,TGCAGTGCTAAGAGAAAAGCGGGAGGGCCTCAAGGCACAGATACGCAGTATTTT
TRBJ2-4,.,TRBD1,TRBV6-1,CASSEKDRTIQCF,TGTGCCAGCAGTGAAAAGGACAGGACCATTCAGTGCTTC
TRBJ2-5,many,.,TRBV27,CASSLDANSQETQYF,TGTGCCAGCAGTTTAGACGCGAATTCCCAAGAGACCCAGTACTTC
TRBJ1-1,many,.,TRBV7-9,CASSQAGARNTEAFF,TGTGCCAGCAGCCAAGCCGGTGCCAGGAACACTGAAGCTTTCTTT
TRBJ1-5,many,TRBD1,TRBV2,CASSSDRDRNQPQHF,TGTGCCAGCAGTTCTGACAGGGATCGCAATCAGCCCCAGCATTTT
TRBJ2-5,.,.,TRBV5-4,CASSFGPGGQETQYF,TGTGCCAGCAGCTTTGGTCCCGGGGGCCAAGAGACCCAGTACTTC
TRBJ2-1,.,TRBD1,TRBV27,CASSRSGTGYNEQFF,TGTGCCAGCAGCAGGTCCGGGACAGGCTACAATGAGCAGTTCTTC
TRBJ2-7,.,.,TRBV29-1,CSVTAEGPTYEQYF,TGCAGCGTTACCGCGGAGGGGCCGACCTACGAGCAGTACTTC
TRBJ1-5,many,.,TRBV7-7,CASLRQSNQPQHF,TGTGCCAGCCTTCGACAGTCCAATCAGCCCCAGCATTTT
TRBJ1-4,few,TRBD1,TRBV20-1,CSARAIPDRGHNEKLFF,TGCAGTGCTAGAGCGATTCCGGACAGGGGCCATAATGAAAAACTGTTTTTT
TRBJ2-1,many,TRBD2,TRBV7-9,CASSIAGGGDEQFF,TGTGCCAGCAGCATAGCGGGAGGTGGCGATGAGCAGTTCTTC
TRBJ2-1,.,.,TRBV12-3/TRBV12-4,CASSRVLIFNEQFF,TGTGCCAGCAGCCGCGTCCTCATATTCAATGAGCAGTTCTTC
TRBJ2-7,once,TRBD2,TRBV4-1,CASSQDRVAGRLVDEQYF,TGCGCCAGCAGCCAAGATCGGGTAGCGGGACGCTTAGTGGACGAGCAGTACTTC
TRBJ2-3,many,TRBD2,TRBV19,CASSTSSGSTDTQYF,TGTGCCAGTAGTACGTCTAGCGGGAGTACAGATACGCAGTATTTT
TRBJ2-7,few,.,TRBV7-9,CASSLALASSYEQYF,TGTGCCAGCAGCTTAGCCCTAGCATCTTCCTACGAGCAGTACTTC
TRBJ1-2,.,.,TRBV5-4,CASSPDYTNYGYTF,TGTGCCAGCAGCCCAGATTATACTAACTATGGCTACACCTTC
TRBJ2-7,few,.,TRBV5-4,CASSRGGSSSYEQYF,TGTGCCAGCAGTAGAGGTGGTTCATCCTCCTACGAGCAGTACTTC
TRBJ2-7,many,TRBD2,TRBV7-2,CASSLTASGTSEIYEQYF,TGTGCCAGCAGCTTAACGGCATCCGGGACTAGCGAGATATACGAGCAGTACTTC
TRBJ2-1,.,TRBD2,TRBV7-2,CASSLARGLAPLSYNGQFF,TGTGCCAGCAGCTTAGCGAGGGGACTAGCGCCCCTCTCGTACAATGGGCAGTTCTTC
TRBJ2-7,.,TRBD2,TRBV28,CASGSGRYEQYF,TGTGCCAGCGGTAGCGGGAGGTACGAGCAGTACTTC
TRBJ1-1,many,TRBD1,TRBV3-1,CASSYAGTGDGTEAFF,TGTGCCAGCAGCTACGCCGGGACAGGGGACGGCACTGAAGCTTTCTTT
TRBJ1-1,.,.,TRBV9,CASSPLWGNTEAFF,TGTGCCAGCAGCCCCTTGTGGGGCAACACTGAAGCTTTCTTT
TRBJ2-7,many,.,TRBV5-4,CASSLVGPHEQYF,TGTGCCAGCAGCTTGGTTGGGCCCCACGAGCAGTACTTC